The T cell receptor (beta chain) under discussion was sequenced for a study of T cell clonotyping in hematopoietic cell transplantation. Study overall: Recipients' pretransplant samples followed cytoreduction.

As for time point: recipient sample about 28 days before transplant, after cytoreduction. Samples: about 28 days before transplant, then days 30, 100 and 180 after. Note on this clone: Its target is not known.

Study observations and caveats: Without cell sorting, CD4 versus CD8 contributions remain unresolved. Broader posttransplant TCR repertoire diversity was predicted by graft donor and pretransplant recipient Inverse Simpson Index values.

Here immunoSEQ multiplex PCR was the method, and the copy in TCRdb shows in-frame clones only, minus some. The table has 15,000 to 20,000 clones, approximately 75% seen once. This CDR3 is 15 amino acids long. Germline V gene lookup returns CDR1 MNHEY and CDR2 SVGAGI. Trimming removed 3 bases from V and 4 bases from J, with 13 bases in between. The genes are TRBV6-5 and TRBJ1-3; no definite D call. Sequences were derived from peripheral blood mononuclear cells, sampled before stem cell transplant. The TCR sequence derives from a man between 60 and 70 years old with acute myeloid leukemia. Some clones in this sample may be carry-over from other donors' samples. The CDR3 coding sequence is TGTGCCAGCAGTTATCTAGCAGGAACCGGAAACACCATATATTTT. It yields the protein CASSYLAGTGNTIYF.